Listed below are T cell receptor beta chains from one sample, sequenced in a study of CD8 T cells in Susac syndrome. MiXCR was run by TCRdb on the immunoSEQ multiplex PCR reads, yielding one entry per CDR3 protein. The table includes about 110,000 distinct CDR3 sequences, about 95% detected once. Sequenced: CD4+ T cells from PBMCs. The receptor set was obtained from a human donor in good health. Each CDR3 is given with its conserved first and last residue. Each record gives: D gene, clone size, CDR3 length, V gene, J gene, CDR3 protein, CDR3 DNA. A D gene is named only where the DNA matches it firmly. Clone size appears in some rows only: once, few, many, or a class for an expanded clone.

D: -
size: -
length: 12
V: TRBV29-1
J: TRBJ2-5
CDR3: CSVGGPGETQYF
DNA: TGCAGCGTTGGGGGGCCGGGAGAGACCCAGTACTTC

D: -
size: -
length: 17
V: TRBV4-1
J: TRBJ1-5
CDR3: CASSHPQGPYSNQPQHF
DNA: TGCGCCAGCAGCCATCCACAGGGACCCTATAGCAATCAGCCCCAGCATTTT

D: TRBD1
size: -
length: 16
V: TRBV24-1
J: TRBJ2-7
CDR3: CATSDSGTGNSYEQYF
DNA: TGTGCCACCAGTGATTCCGGGACAGGAAACTCCTACGAGCAGTACTTC

D: -
size: -
length: 19
V: TRBV5-1
J: TRBJ2-1
CDR3: CASSLMGSTALRHSDEQFF
DNA: TGCGCCAGCAGCTTGATGGGTTCTACCGCCTTACGGCACTCGGATGAGCAGTTCTTC

D: -
size: once
length: 15
V: TRBV5-6
J: TRBJ2-5
CDR3: CASRVKGRLQETQYF
DNA: TGTGCCAGCCGGGTAAAGGGGCGGCTGCAAGAGACCCAGTACTTC

D: -
size: -
length: 15
V: TRBV19
J: TRBJ2-2
CDR3: CASRNRGERTGELFF
DNA: TGTGCCAGTAGAAACCGGGGAGAGCGCACCGGGGAGCTGTTTTTT

D: -
size: once
length: 12
V: TRBV3-1
J: TRBJ2-7
CDR3: CASSLLAYEQYF
DNA: TGTGCCAGCAGCCTACTAGCCTACGAGCAGTACTTC

D: -
size: -
length: 15
V: TRBV20-1
J: TRBJ1-5
CDR3: CSARDGWYSNQPQHF
DNA: TGCAGTGCTAGGGACGGCTGGTATAGCAATCAGCCCCAGCATTTT

D: -
size: -
length: 18
V: TRBV28
J: TRBJ2-7
CDR3: CASSPYPSGRQSSYEQYF
DNA: TGTGCCAGCAGTCCGTACCCTTCGGGGCGCCAGAGCTCCTACGAGCAGTACTTC

D: -
size: -
length: 13
V: TRBV29-1
J: TRBJ1-1
CDR3: CSVSVGSNTEAFF
DNA: TGCAGCGTCAGTGTGGGATCGAACACTGAAGCTTTCTTT

D: -
size: -
length: 14
V: TRBV7-2
J: TRBJ2-5
CDR3: CASSLGGAPETQYF
DNA: TGTGCCAGCAGCTTGGGCGGGGCGCCGGAGACCCAGTACTTC

D: -
size: -
length: 15
V: TRBV2
J: TRBJ1-5
CDR3: CASHSGLLSNQPQHF
DNA: TGTGCCAGTCATTCAGGGTTGTTAAGCAATCAGCCCCAGCATTTT

D: TRBD2
size: -
length: 13
V: TRBV29-1
J: TRBJ2-1
CDR3: CSVSSSGVNEQFF
DNA: TGCAGCGTTTCATCTAGCGGGGTCAATGAGCAGTTCTTC

D: TRBD2
size: once
length: 15
V: TRBV27
J: TRBJ2-1
CDR3: CASSTLAGLYNEQFF
DNA: TGTGCCAGCAGTACACTAGCGGGTTTATACAATGAGCAGTTCTTC

D: -
size: -
length: 13
V: TRBV7-9
J: TRBJ2-7
CDR3: CASSQQSSYEQYF
DNA: TGTGCCAGCAGCCAACAGAGCTCCTACGAGCAGTACTTC

D: -
size: -
length: 15
V: TRBV20-1
J: TRBJ2-5
CDR3: CSARFPGSGQETQYF
DNA: TGCAGTGCTAGATTCCCCGGTAGTGGACAAGAGACCCAGTACTTC

D: -
size: -
length: 15
V: TRBV27
J: TRBJ1-6
CDR3: CASSLSNGGNSPLHF
DNA: TGTGCCAGCAGTTTATCCAACGGGGGCAACTCACCCCTCCACTTT

D: -
size: -
length: 13
V: TRBV6-2/TRBV6-3
J: TRBJ2-7
CDR3: CASSYIWYYEQYF
DNA: TGTGCCAGCAGTTATATTTGGTACTACGAGCAGTACTTC

D: TRBD1
size: -
length: 15
V: TRBV2
J: TRBJ1-6
CDR3: CASSEGTGNNSPLHF
DNA: TGTGCCAGCAGTGAAGGGACAGGGAACAATTCACCCCTCCACTTT

D: -
size: -
length: 14
V: TRBV12-3/TRBV12-4
J: TRBJ2-3
CDR3: CASTIIAITDTQYF
DNA: TGTGCCAGCACCATAATAGCGATAACAGATACGCAGTATTTT

D: -
size: -
length: 14
V: TRBV12-3/TRBV12-4
J: TRBJ2-7
CDR3: CASSFGAVRNEQYF
DNA: TGTGCCAGCAGTTTTGGTGCCGTCAGGAACGAGCAGTACTTC

D: -
size: -
length: 14
V: TRBV19
J: TRBJ2-5
CDR3: CASSIMNREETQYF
DNA: TGTGCCAGTAGTATAATGAACCGGGAAGAGACCCAGTACTTC

D: -
size: -
length: 13
V: TRBV7-2
J: TRBJ2-5
CDR3: CASSLQGIETQYF
DNA: TGTGCCAGCAGCTTACAGGGAATCGAGACCCAGTACTTC

D: TRBD1
size: -
length: 19
V: TRBV5-4
J: TRBJ1-1
CDR3: CASSPPFRDRGEGNTEAFF
DNA: TGTGCCAGCAGCCCACCCTTTCGGGACAGGGGGGAGGGGAACACTGAAGCTTTCTTT

D: -
size: -
length: 16
V: TRBV12-3/TRBV12-4
J: TRBJ1-2
CDR3: CASTITSLSVYYGYTF
DNA: TGTGCCAGCACCATAACCTCATTGAGCGTATACTATGGCTACACCTTC

D: -
size: -
length: 14
V: TRBV3-1
J: TRBJ1-5
CDR3: CASSQRQSNQPQHF
DNA: TGTGCCAGCAGCCAACGACAGAGCAATCAGCCCCAGCATTTT

D: -
size: -
length: 15
V: TRBV6-2/TRBV6-3
J: TRBJ2-2
CDR3: CASSYGGGTTGELFF
DNA: TGTGCCAGCAGTTATGGAGGGGGAACGACCGGGGAGCTGTTTTTT